This TCR beta chain came from a study of memory B cells and T cells in multiple sclerosis. This CDR3 region has 17 residues. Germline V lookup: CDR1 SGHNT, CDR2 YYREEE (reference sequence). The V gene lost 3 bases and the J gene lost 0 bases, with 13 bases spanning the gap. Whole-study results and caveats: Clone-set sizes differed between compartments, so shared clonotype counts needed normalization.

Stimulus-free culture yielded autoproliferating CFSE-dim and non-proliferating CFSE-high T cells, each sequenced separately. Cultures began with approximately 4.5x10^7 CFSE-labeled PBMCs, unstimulated for roughly seven days, with replicate wells pooled. The assay was immunoSEQ multiplex PCR, and TCRdb's table has in-frame clones only and misses some. Of roughly 45,000 clones listed, around 79% were seen once; the top ten hold 0.9% to 1.4%. With regard to this clone: The antigen is undetermined.

V usage is TRBV5-4 and J usage is TRBJ2-6; D unresolved. The receptor was isolated from a human donor with multiple sclerosis. The specimen was PBMCs from blood kept in culture. The CDR3 protein is CASSSRAMVSGANVLTF. The CDR3 DNA reads TGTGCCAGCAGCTCCCGGGCCATGGTCTCTGGGGCCAACGTCCTGACTTTC.